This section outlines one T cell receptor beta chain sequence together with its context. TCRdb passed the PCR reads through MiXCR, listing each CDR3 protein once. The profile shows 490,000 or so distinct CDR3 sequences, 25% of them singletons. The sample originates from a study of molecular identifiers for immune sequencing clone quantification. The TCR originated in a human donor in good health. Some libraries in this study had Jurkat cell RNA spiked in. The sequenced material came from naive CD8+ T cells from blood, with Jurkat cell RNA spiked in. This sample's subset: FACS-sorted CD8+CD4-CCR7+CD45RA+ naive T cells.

DNA of the CDR3: TGTGCCTGGAGTGTTTCGTCATGGCATGAGCAGTTCTTC. Its protein is CAWSVSSWHEQFF. The V gene is TRBV30, the J gene TRBJ2-1; no clear D. V lost 0 bases, J lost 8 bases, and 11 bases lay in between. The CDR3 is made up of 13 amino acids. Germline CDR1 GTSNPN, CDR2 SVGIG (reference sequence).